This TCR beta chain was profiled in a study of shared clonotypes between healthy human individuals. Study-level background: In total, the donors were two women and a few men aged 18 to 49. Each donor's CD4 naive and CD4 memory cells filled three plates apiece, CD8 naive two, and CD8 memory one.

Concerning this clone itself: The antigen is unknown.

Study-wide results and limits: What limited the represented genetic and exposure-history diversity was the small number of donors.

The germline V gene has CDR1 MNHEY and CDR2 SMNVEV (reference sequence). This CDR3 is built from 19 residues. After removal of 2 bases from V and 0 bases from J, the junction contained 8 bases not matched to a gene. Method: immunoSEQ multiplex PCR; TCRdb's copy keeps in-frame clones and lacks some. The sample has about 1.5 million clones, approximately 98% seen once. Researchers partitioned CD4+ cells into CD45RA+ naive and CD45RA-negative memory subsets. The sequenced material came from naive CD4+ T cells sorted from blood. Subset reported: CD45RA+ positively selected. The chain has TRBV27 and TRBJ2-2; 11 bases are shared with TRBD2. The sequence came from a man between 25 and 39 years old in good health. The CDR3 DNA sequence: TGTGCCAGCAGTTTACGGCTAGCGGGAGGATGGGCGAACACCGGGGAGCTGTTTTTT. Translated, it gives CASSLRLAGGWANTGELFF.